This T cell receptor (beta chain) came from a study of T cell changes during pregnancy in multiple sclerosis. J gave up 3 bases and V 0 bases, and 5 bases lay outside the gene matches. The CDR3 sequence is 16 residues long. Germline CDR1 reads SGHNT; CDR2 reads YYREEE (reference sequence). This clone was found once. Data came from immunoSEQ multiplex PCR; TCRdb stores just in-frame clones and leaves some out. The sample records tens of thousands of clones, 90% to 95% being singletons. The specimen was peripheral blood, collected in the third trimester of pregnancy. The chain employs TRBV5-4 and TRBJ2-1; 8 bases align to TRBD2. This TCR derives from a female donor with multiple sclerosis, enrolled in a pregnancy study. The CDR3 DNA is TGTGCCAGCAGCTTGGAGCTAGCGGGTTTCTACAATGAGCAGTTCTTC. Translated, it gives CASSLELAGFYNEQFF.